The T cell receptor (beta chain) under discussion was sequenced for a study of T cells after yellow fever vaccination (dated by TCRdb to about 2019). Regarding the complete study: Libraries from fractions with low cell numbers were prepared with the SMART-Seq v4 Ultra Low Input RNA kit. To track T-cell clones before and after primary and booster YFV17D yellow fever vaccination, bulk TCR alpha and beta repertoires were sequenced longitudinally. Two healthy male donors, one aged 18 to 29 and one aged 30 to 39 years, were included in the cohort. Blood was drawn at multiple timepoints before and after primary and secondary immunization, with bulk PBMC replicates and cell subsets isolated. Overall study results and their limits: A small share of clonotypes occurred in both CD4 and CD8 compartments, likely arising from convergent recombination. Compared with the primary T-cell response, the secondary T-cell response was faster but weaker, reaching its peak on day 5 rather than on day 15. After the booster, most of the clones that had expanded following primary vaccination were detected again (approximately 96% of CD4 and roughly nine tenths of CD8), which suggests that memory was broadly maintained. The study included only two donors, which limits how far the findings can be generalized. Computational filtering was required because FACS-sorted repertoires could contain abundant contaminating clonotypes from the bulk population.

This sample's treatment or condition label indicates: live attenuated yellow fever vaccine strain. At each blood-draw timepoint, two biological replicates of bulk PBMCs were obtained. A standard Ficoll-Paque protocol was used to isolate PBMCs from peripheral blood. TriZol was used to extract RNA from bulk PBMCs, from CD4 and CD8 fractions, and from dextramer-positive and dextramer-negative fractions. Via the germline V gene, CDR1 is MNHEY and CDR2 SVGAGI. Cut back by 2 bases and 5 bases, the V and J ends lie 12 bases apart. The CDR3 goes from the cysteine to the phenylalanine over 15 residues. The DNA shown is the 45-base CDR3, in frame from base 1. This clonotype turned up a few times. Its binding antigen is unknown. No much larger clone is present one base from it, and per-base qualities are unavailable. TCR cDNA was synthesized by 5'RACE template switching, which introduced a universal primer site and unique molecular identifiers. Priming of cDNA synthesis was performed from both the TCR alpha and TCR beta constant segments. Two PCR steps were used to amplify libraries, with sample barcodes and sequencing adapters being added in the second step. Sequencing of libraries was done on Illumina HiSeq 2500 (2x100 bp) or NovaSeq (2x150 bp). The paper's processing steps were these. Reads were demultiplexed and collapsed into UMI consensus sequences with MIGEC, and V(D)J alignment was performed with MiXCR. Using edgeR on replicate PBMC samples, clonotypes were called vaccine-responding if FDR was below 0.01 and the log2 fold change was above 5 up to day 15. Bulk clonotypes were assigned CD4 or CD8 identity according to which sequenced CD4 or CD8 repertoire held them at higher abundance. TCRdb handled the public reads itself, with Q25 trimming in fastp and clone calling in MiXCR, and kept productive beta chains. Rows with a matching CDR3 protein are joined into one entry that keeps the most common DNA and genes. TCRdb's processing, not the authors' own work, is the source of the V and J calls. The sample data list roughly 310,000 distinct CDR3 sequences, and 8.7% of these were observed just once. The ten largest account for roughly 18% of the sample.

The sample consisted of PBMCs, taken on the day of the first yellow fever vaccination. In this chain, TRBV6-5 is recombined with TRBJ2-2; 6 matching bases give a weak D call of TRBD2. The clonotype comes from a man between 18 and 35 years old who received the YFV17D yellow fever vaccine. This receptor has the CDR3 CASSYVTRNTGELFF. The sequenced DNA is TGTGCCAGCAGTTACGTGACTAGGAATACCGGGGAGCTGTTTTTT.